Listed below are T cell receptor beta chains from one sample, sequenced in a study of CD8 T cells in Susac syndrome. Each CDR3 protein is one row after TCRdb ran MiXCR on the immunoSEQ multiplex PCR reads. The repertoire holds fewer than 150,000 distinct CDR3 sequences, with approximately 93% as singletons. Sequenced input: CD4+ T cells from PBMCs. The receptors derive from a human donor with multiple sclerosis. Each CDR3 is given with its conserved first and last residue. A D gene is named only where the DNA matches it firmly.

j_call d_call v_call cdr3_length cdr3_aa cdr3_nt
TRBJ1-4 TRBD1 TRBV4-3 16 CASSQGLQGRNEKLFF TGCGCCAGCAGCCAGGGACTACAGGGGAGGAATGAAAAACTGTTTTTT
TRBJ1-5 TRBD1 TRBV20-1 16 CSAKGQGFHSNQPQHF TGCAGTGCAAAGGGACAGGGATTCCATAGCAATCAGCCCCAGCATTTT
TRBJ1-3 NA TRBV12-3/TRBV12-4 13 CALRGPPGNTIYF TGTGCCCTCCGGGGGCCTCCCGGGAACACCATATATTTT
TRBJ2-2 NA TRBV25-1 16 CASSEFGQAGTGELFF TGTGCCAGCAGTGAATTTGGTCAGGCAGGTACCGGGGAGCTGTTTTTT
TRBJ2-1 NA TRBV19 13 CASSMRGVGEQFF TGTGCCAGTAGTATGAGGGGGGTCGGTGAGCAGTTCTTC
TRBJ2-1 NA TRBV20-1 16 CSARDWGRPGNNEQFF TGCAGTGCTAGAGATTGGGGACGGCCTGGGAACAATGAGCAGTTCTTC
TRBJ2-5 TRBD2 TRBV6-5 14 CASRRAGGSGSQYF TGTGCCAGCAGACGTGCGGGGGGGAGTGGGTCCCAGTACTTC
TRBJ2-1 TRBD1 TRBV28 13 CASSGQGYNEQFF TGTGCCAGCAGCGGACAGGGGTACAATGAGCAGTTCTTC
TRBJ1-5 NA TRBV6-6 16 CASSSRSQLINQPQHF TGTGCCAGCAGTTCCCGGTCCCAACTAATCAATCAGCCCCAGCATTTT
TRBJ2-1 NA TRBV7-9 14 CASSLVLTGNEQFF TGTGCCAGCAGCTTAGTACTGACGGGCAATGAGCAGTTCTTC
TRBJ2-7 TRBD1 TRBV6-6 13 CASSLGQSYEQYF TGTGCCAGCAGCTTGGGACAGTCCTACGAGCAGTACTTC
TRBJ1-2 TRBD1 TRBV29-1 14 CSVLGTGVIYGYTF TGCAGCGTTTTGGGGACAGGGGTTATCTATGGCTACACCTTC
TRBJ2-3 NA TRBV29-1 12 CSVERGPDTQYF TGCAGCGTTGAGAGAGGTCCAGATACGCAGTATTTT
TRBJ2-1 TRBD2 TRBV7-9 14 CASRTVGGSNEQFF TGTGCCAGCAGGACAGTGGGGGGGTCCAATGAGCAGTTCTTC
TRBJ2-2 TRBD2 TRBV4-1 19 CASSHDLLLAGDNTGELFF TGCGCCAGCAGCCATGATCTACTCCTAGCGGGGGATAACACCGGGGAGCTGTTTTTT
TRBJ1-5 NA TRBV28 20 CASSDIPGDWVREPSQPQHF TGTGCCAGCAGCGACATTCCGGGGGACTGGGTCCGGGAACCGAGTCAGCCCCAGCATTTT